The 22 T cell receptor beta chains in this list originate from one sample, sequenced in a study of CD4 T cell repertoires in COVID-19. Method: immunoSEQ multiplex PCR; TCRdb's copy keeps in-frame clones and lacks some. The sample consists of about 75,000 clones, roughly 80% of them appearing once. The sequencing here drew on CD4+ T cells from peripheral blood, taken after recovery from COVID-19. These receptors came from a human donor who had COVID-19.

The chain combines TRBV3-1 (or the pseudogene TRBV3-2) with TRBJ1-6, with TRBD1 identical over 7 bases. This CDR3 is built from 15 residues. Germline-derived CDR1 and CDR2 are LGHDT and YNNKEL (reference sequence). The junction had 7 bases not matched to a gene; V was cut back by 5 bases and J by 6 bases. The CDR3 coding sequence is TGTGCCAGCAGCACAACCGGGACAGTTAATTCACCCCTCCACTTT. As protein: CASSTTGTVNSPLHF.

V usage is TRBV9 and J usage is TRBJ2-1, with 9 bases that match TRBD2. CDR3 length equals 16 residues. CDR1 SGDLS and CDR2 YYNGEE come from the germline V gene. The ends lost 3 bases at V and 7 bases at J; junction bases unmatched: 11. CDR3 DNA: TGTGCCAGCAGCGCTGTTTTGCGGGAGGGTAGAAATGAGCAGTTCTTC. It is translated as CASSAVLREGRNEQFF.

The V gene is TRBV18, the J gene TRBJ2-1, with 9 bases aligning to TRBD2. Germline V gives CDR1 KGHSH, CDR2 LQKENI. This CDR3 is built from 14 residues. The V and J ends lost 4 bases and 7 bases, in that order; junction bases with no gene match: 5. For the CDR3, the DNA is TGTGCCAGCTCACGGATGCGGGAGGGAAATGAGCAGTTCTTC. Its protein is CASSRMREGNEQFF.

This clone is a singleton in its sample. J is TRBJ1-5 and V is TRBV10-3; D is unresolved. V was cut by 3 bases and J by 1 base, with 10 bases left in between. The germline CDR1 and CDR2 sequences are ENHRY and SYGVKD. The CDR3 loop spans 15 amino acids. CDR3 DNA sequence: TGTGCCATCAGTGAAGGATCGGAAAGCAATCAGCCCCAGCATTTT. Translation: CAISEGSESNQPQHF.

Only a few counts were recorded for this clone. The chain joins TRBV15 to TRBJ1-6; 8 bases agree with TRBD1. V gave up 0 bases and J gave up 15 bases; unmatched junction bases: 7. Germline V gene sequence: CDR1 LNHNV, CDR2 YYDKDF (reference sequence). CDR3 length equals 14 residues. As DNA, the CDR3 is TGTGCCACCAGCAGAGAAGAAGAGGGGACAGGCCTCCACTTT. This encodes CATSREEEGTGLHF.

The V and J genes are TRBV5-6 and TRBJ2-5; TRBD2 matches 13 bases. CDR1 is SGHDT and CDR2 is YYEEEE in the germline V gene. The CDR3 is 18 amino acids. J gave up 4 bases and V 4 bases, and 13 bases lay outside the gene matches. CDR3 residues: CASSPRIGLAGDSETQYF. CDR3 DNA: TGTGCCAGCAGCCCCCGCATTGGACTAGCGGGAGACTCAGAGACCCAGTACTTC.

This chain uses TRBV10-1 with TRBJ2-1; a weak D match, TRBD2 (7 bases). This CDR3 is built from 15 residues. Trimming removed 6 bases at V and 5 bases at J, with 17 bases between. CDR1 and CDR2 from the germline V gene are WNHNN and SYGVQD (reference sequence). The CDR3 nucleotides read TGCGCCAGCAGCCCCTCCCGGGGGGCCAACAATGAGCAGTTCTTC. The encoded protein is CASSPSRGANNEQFF.

This rearrangement joins TRBV5-5 to TRBJ1-3; tentative D call: TRBD1 (6 bases). Germline V gives CDR1 SGHKS, CDR2 YYEKEE (reference sequence). V was clipped by 0 bases and J by 3 bases, with 10 bases between them. The CDR3 sequence is 15 residues long. The CDR3 protein is CASSLAGTYGNTIYF. The CDR3 nucleotides read TGTGCCAGCAGCTTGGCCGGGACATATGGAAACACCATATATTTT.

The rearrangement links TRBV3-1 (or the pseudogene TRBV3-2) to TRBJ2-4; 10 nucleotides agree with TRBD1. Losses at the gene ends were 0 bases for V and 0 bases for J; bases not matched to a gene: 11. The CDR3 is 20 amino acids. The germline CDR1 and CDR2 sequences are LGHDT and YNNKEL (reference sequence). The CDR3 sequence: CASSQDGGTGALLAKNIQYF. CDR3 coding DNA: TGTGCCAGCAGCCAAGATGGGGGGACAGGGGCCCTACTAGCCAAAAACATTCAGTACTTC.

This rearrangement joins TRBV10-1 to TRBJ2-1; TRBD2 matches 7 bases. This CDR3 spans 16 amino acids. V trimming: 0 bases; J trimming: 4 bases; junction bases outside the gene matches: 6. Germline values: CDR1 WNHNN, CDR2 SYGVQD (reference sequence). The CDR3 spells CASSESLAVEYNEQFF. CDR3 DNA sequence: TGCGCCAGCAGTGAGTCGCTAGCGGTGGAATACAATGAGCAGTTCTTC.

The rearrangement links TRBV28 to TRBJ2-2; D remains ambiguous. The length of the CDR3 is 15 residues. V lost 2 bases, J lost 0 bases, and 7 bases lay in between. CDR1 is MDHEN and CDR2 is SYDVKM in the germline V gene. CDR3 sequence (DNA): TGTGCCAGCAGTTTAAGGCGGACGAACACCGGGGAGCTGTTTTTT. Its protein is CASSLRRTNTGELFF. The full variable domain, rest sourced from reference TRBV28 and TRBJ2-2, is DVKVTQSSRYLVKRTGEKVFLECVQDMDHENMFWYRQDPGLGLRLIYFSYDVKMKEKGDIPEGYSVSREKKERFSLILESASTNQTSMYLCASSLRRTNTGELFFGEGSRLTVL.

This sequence joins TRBV6-4 and TRBJ2-2; D possibly corresponds to TRBD2 (5 bases). The germline V gene encodes CDR1 MRHNA and CDR2 SNTAGT. Trimming cost V 5 bases and J 5 bases, with 12 bases left between them. CDR3 length equals 14 residues. CDR3 residues: CASSPTRGTGELFF. DNA of the CDR3: TGTGCCAGCAGTCCCACCCGGGGAACCGGGGAGCTGTTTTTT.

The sample holds a few counts of this clone. The chain couples TRBV6-4 to TRBJ1-2; D remains ambiguous. Per germline, CDR1 MRHNA and CDR2 SNTAGT. The CDR3 spans 13 residues. The V and J ends lost 5 bases and 2 bases respectively, with 9 bases between them. The CDR3 nucleotides are TGTGCCAGCAGTATACAGCCGAACTATGGCTACACCTTC. Translating it yields CASSIQPNYGYTF.

The table lists this clone with a few counts. The rearrangement joins TRBV7-9 to TRBJ2-3; D is possibly TRBD1 or TRBD2 (5 bases each). Germline loops: CDR1 SEHNR, CDR2 FQNEAQ (reference sequence). Trimming took 1 base from V and 0 from J, leaving 11 bases between them. CDR3 length: 16 residues. CDR3 DNA sequence: TGTGCCAGCAGCTTAGGGGGGTTCTCTAGCACAGATACGCAGTATTTT. Its translation: CASSLGGFSSTDTQYF.

The chain couples TRBV19 to TRBJ2-1, with TRBD2 matching over 12 bases. Trimming cost V 2 bases and J 8 bases; bases outside gene matches: 4. CDR3 length: 15 residues. Germline-derived CDR1 and CDR2 are LNHDA and SQIVND (reference sequence). The CDR3 region has the DNA TGTGCCAGTAGTATACTAGCGGGGGGGCCGGATGAGCAGTTCTTC. Protein product: CASSILAGGPDEQFF.

The chain has TRBV15 and TRBJ1-2; 12 bases align to TRBD1. CDR1 is LNHNV and CDR2 is YYDKDF in the germline V gene (reference sequence). This CDR3 is built from 18 residues. Trimming removed 2 bases from V and 4 bases from J; junction bases left unmatched: 11. The CDR3 region has the DNA TGTGCCACCAGCAGATTTCCCGGGACAGGGGGCGCGTTCTATGGCTACACCTTC. The encoded protein is CATSRFPGTGGAFYGYTF.

The chain links TRBV19 to TRBJ1-4; TRBD1 agrees at 7 bases. The CDR3 spans 15 residues. Losses at the gene ends were 5 bases for V and 4 bases for J; bases not matched to a gene: 7. In germline, CDR1 is LNHDA, CDR2 SQIVND (reference sequence). This CDR3 is CASSSPGQSNEKLFF. In nucleotides, the CDR3 is TGTGCCAGTAGTTCCCCGGGACAGAGTAATGAAAAACTGTTTTTT.

V is TRBV7-8 and J is TRBJ1-4; no reliable D call. Germline lookup yields CDR1 SGHVS and CDR2 FQNEAQ. Trimming shortened V by 5 bases and J by 8 bases, and 12 bases separated the two germline ends. CDR3 length: 13 amino acids. CDR3 sequence reads: CASSGMREEKLFF. The CDR3 nucleotides read TGTGCCAGCAGCGGGATGAGGGAGGAAAAACTGTTTTTT.

The chain employs TRBV5-1 and TRBJ2-3; D tentatively fits TRBD1 or TRBD2 (5 bases each). V lost 3 bases to trimming and J lost 5 bases, with 13 bases between them. The CDR3 has 14 amino acids. Germline CDR1 is SGHRS and CDR2 is YFSETQ. CDR3 nucleotides: TGCGCCAGCAGCTCTAGAGGGGCGGGAGATACGCAGTATTTT. Encoded protein: CASSSRGAGDTQYF.

The chain has TRBV6-4 and TRBJ1-2; 8 bases line up with TRBD1. The germline V gene has CDR1 MRHNA and CDR2 SNTAGT. The length of the CDR3 is 14 residues. Trimming took 7 bases from V and 4 from J; bases not matched to a gene: 8. The CDR3 DNA follows: TGTGCCAGCAACCGACAGGGGCATGGCTATGGCTACACCTTC. Its protein product is CASNRQGHGYGYTF.

This sequence joins TRBV5-1 and TRBJ1-2, with TRBD1 matching over 11 bases. Germline trimming cut 4 bases from V and 6 bases from J; bases unmatched to any gene: 8. Germline CDR1 reads SGHRS; CDR2 reads YFSETQ. The CDR3 has 15 residues. Written as DNA, the CDR3 is TGCGCCAGCAGCCTAAGGACAGGGGGCGACGATGGCTACACCTTC. Encoded protein: CASSLRTGGDDGYTF.

The rearrangement joins TRBV16 to TRBJ1-3, with D unresolved. The CDR3 totals 13 residues. The germline V gene has CDR1 KGHSY and CDR2 FQNENV. V was cut by 3 bases and J by 4 bases, with 7 bases left in between. This chain's CDR3 is CASSHPGGNTIYF. Here the CDR3 DNA reads TGTGCCAGCAGCCACCCCGGGGGAAACACCATATATTTT.